This T cell receptor beta chain appears in the sequencing data of a study of blood T cell repertoires in COVID-19. Across the study: Acute and convalescent COVID-19 specimens originated in the United States, Italy and Spain. The analysed material was cDNA or gDNA that came from T cells, B-cell-depleted T cells, or PBMCs.

Per the original methods: How many nucleated cells were present was estimated from reference gene primer amplification. Assay used: immunoSEQ multiplex PCR; TCRdb lists only in-frame clones, some missing. V and J calls and clone size are given by that table; D and trimming were obtained from the DNA. This repertoire shows approximately 250,000 clones, 84% found once; its top ten account for roughly 1.4%. The junction had 21 bases not matched to a gene; V was cut back by 2 bases and J by 3 bases. The CDR3 is made up of 20 amino acids. Germline V gene data show CDR1 as MNHEY and CDR2 as SMNVEV (reference sequence).

The chain combines TRBV27 with TRBJ1-1; 7 bases agree with TRBD1. This receptor was obtained from a middle-aged woman who had recovered from COVID-19. Sequenced material: peripheral blood. The CDR3 region is CASSLGTALGVILSYTEAFF. The DNA for the CDR3 is TGTGCCAGCAGTTTAGGGACAGCTCTGGGGGTCATTTTGTCGTACACTGAAGCTTTCTTT.